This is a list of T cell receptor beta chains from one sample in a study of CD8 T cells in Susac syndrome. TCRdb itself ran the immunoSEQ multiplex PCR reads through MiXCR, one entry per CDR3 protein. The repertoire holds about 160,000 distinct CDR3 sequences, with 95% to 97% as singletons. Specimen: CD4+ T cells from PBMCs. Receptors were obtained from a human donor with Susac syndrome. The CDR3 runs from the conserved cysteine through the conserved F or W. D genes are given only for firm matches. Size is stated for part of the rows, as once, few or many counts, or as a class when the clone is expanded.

CDR3aa: CASSMLGTVYNEQFF
CDR3nt: TGTGCCAGTAGTATGCTCGGGACAGTCTACAATGAGCAGTTCTTC
d_gene: TRBD1
v_gene: TRBV19
abundance: .
j_gene: TRBJ2-1

CDR3aa: CSVKVLQAATEAFF
CDR3nt: TGCAGCGTTAAAGTCCTGCAGGCGGCCACTGAAGCTTTCTTT
d_gene: .
v_gene: TRBV29-1
abundance: once
j_gene: TRBJ1-1

CDR3aa: CSVKAGAKNIQYF
CDR3nt: TGCAGCGTCAAAGCTGGGGCCAAAAACATTCAGTACTTC
d_gene: .
v_gene: TRBV29-1
abundance: .
j_gene: TRBJ2-4

CDR3aa: CASSLRHRGSPLHF
CDR3nt: TGTGCCAGCAGCTTGCGTCACAGGGGTTCACCCCTCCACTTT
d_gene: TRBD1
v_gene: TRBV5-4
abundance: .
j_gene: TRBJ1-6

CDR3aa: CASSAGGDTETQYF
CDR3nt: TGTGCCAGCAGTGCCGGTGGGGACACTGAGACCCAGTACTTC
d_gene: .
v_gene: TRBV2
abundance: once
j_gene: TRBJ2-5

CDR3aa: CASSLLQTEAFF
CDR3nt: TGTGCCAGCAGTTTATTACAGACTGAAGCTTTCTTT
d_gene: .
v_gene: TRBV12-3/TRBV12-4
abundance: .
j_gene: TRBJ1-1

CDR3aa: CASSYPRTGDNEQYF
CDR3nt: TGTGCCAGCAGTTACCCGAGGACAGGGGACAACGAGCAGTACTTC
d_gene: TRBD1
v_gene: TRBV6-2/TRBV6-3
abundance: .
j_gene: TRBJ2-7

CDR3aa: CASSAGTLAYEQYF
CDR3nt: TGTGCCAGCAGCGCCGGGACTTTAGCCTACGAGCAGTACTTC
d_gene: .
v_gene: TRBV11-2
abundance: .
j_gene: TRBJ2-7

CDR3aa: CAITKRNRVNTEAFF
CDR3nt: TGTGCCATCACGAAACGGAACAGAGTGAACACTGAAGCTTTCTTT
d_gene: .
v_gene: TRBV12-3/TRBV12-4
abundance: .
j_gene: TRBJ1-1

CDR3aa: CASSSFPSGGTRTDTQYF
CDR3nt: TGTGCCAGCAGCTCCTTCCCCTCGGGTGGGACTCGCACAGATACGCAGTATTTT
d_gene: .
v_gene: TRBV7-9
abundance: .
j_gene: TRBJ2-3

CDR3aa: CASRQTGTGNTIYF
CDR3nt: TGTGCCAGCAGACAGACAGGGACTGGAAACACCATATATTTT
d_gene: TRBD1
v_gene: TRBV25-1
abundance: .
j_gene: TRBJ1-3

CDR3aa: CASSLNTGQVYEQYF
CDR3nt: TGCGCCAGCAGCTTGAATACAGGACAAGTCTACGAGCAGTACTTC
d_gene: .
v_gene: TRBV5-1
abundance: .
j_gene: TRBJ2-7

CDR3aa: CASSPLGGGYGYTF
CDR3nt: TGTGCCAGCTCCCCCCTTGGGGGTGGCTATGGCTACACCTTC
d_gene: .
v_gene: TRBV7-8
abundance: .
j_gene: TRBJ1-2

CDR3aa: CASSPAGGSSYEQYF
CDR3nt: TGCGCCAGCAGCCCCGCAGGGGGGAGCTCCTACGAGCAGTACTTC
d_gene: .
v_gene: TRBV5-1
abundance: .
j_gene: TRBJ2-7

CDR3aa: CASSSRDSNEKLFF
CDR3nt: TGTGCCAGCAGCTCCCGGGACAGCAATGAAAAACTGTTTTTT
d_gene: TRBD1
v_gene: TRBV7-6
abundance: .
j_gene: TRBJ1-4

CDR3aa: CASSVRGRNIQYF
CDR3nt: TGTGCCAGCAGTGTCAGAGGGAGGAACATTCAGTACTTC
d_gene: .
v_gene: TRBV25-1
abundance: .
j_gene: TRBJ2-4

CDR3aa: CAWSVTGGETQYF
CDR3nt: TGTGCCTGGAGTGTGACAGGGGGAGAGACCCAGTACTTC
d_gene: TRBD1
v_gene: TRBV30
abundance: .
j_gene: TRBJ2-5

CDR3aa: CSARDGFRQRWETQYF
CDR3nt: TGCAGTGCTAGAGATGGGTTTAGGCAGCGCTGGGAGACCCAGTACTTC
d_gene: .
v_gene: TRBV20-1
abundance: .
j_gene: TRBJ2-5

CDR3aa: CASSLPQQETQYF
CDR3nt: TGTGCCAGCAGTTTACCCCAACAAGAGACCCAGTACTTC
d_gene: .
v_gene: TRBV28
abundance: .
j_gene: TRBJ2-5

CDR3aa: CASSEVSNQPQHF
CDR3nt: TGTGCCAGCAGTGAGGTTAGCAATCAGCCCCAGCATTTT
d_gene: .
v_gene: TRBV2
abundance: .
j_gene: TRBJ1-5

CDR3aa: CSARQGGNQPQHF
CDR3nt: TGCAGTGCTAGGCAGGGTGGCAATCAGCCCCAGCATTTT
d_gene: .
v_gene: TRBV20-1
abundance: .
j_gene: TRBJ1-5

CDR3aa: CASSPQRKAGSYNEQFF
CDR3nt: TGTGCCAGCAGTCCCCAAAGGAAAGCAGGGTCCTACAATGAGCAGTTCTTC
d_gene: .
v_gene: TRBV28
abundance: .
j_gene: TRBJ2-1

CDR3aa: CSVDGQAKAFF
CDR3nt: TGCAGCGTTGACGGCCAGGCGAAAGCTTTCTTT
d_gene: .
v_gene: TRBV29-1
abundance: once
j_gene: TRBJ1-1

CDR3aa: CSARSVGRLLNTEAFF
CDR3nt: TGCAGTGCTAGAAGTGTAGGCAGACTACTGAACACTGAAGCTTTCTTT
d_gene: .
v_gene: TRBV20-1
abundance: .
j_gene: TRBJ1-1

CDR3aa: CASSGPIAGVRDTQYF
CDR3nt: TGTGCCAGCAGCGGCCCTATAGCGGGAGTTAGAGATACGCAGTATTTT
d_gene: TRBD2
v_gene: TRBV3-1
abundance: .
j_gene: TRBJ2-3

CDR3aa: CASSVLGWGKGSEQYF
CDR3nt: TGTGCCAGCAGCGTACTCGGCTGGGGTAAGGGGTCCGAGCAGTACTTC
d_gene: .
v_gene: TRBV9
abundance: .
j_gene: TRBJ2-7

CDR3aa: CASSLQAGGTEAFF
CDR3nt: TGTGCCAGCAGCTTACAGGCAGGGGGCACTGAAGCTTTCTTT
d_gene: TRBD1
v_gene: TRBV11-2
abundance: .
j_gene: TRBJ1-1

CDR3aa: CAWSPKGQGNDNEQFF
CDR3nt: TGTGCCTGGAGTCCCAAGGGGCAGGGAAACGACAATGAGCAGTTCTTC
d_gene: .
v_gene: TRBV30
abundance: .
j_gene: TRBJ2-1

CDR3aa: CSAPQGTQVGQFF
CDR3nt: TGCAGTGCTCCACAGGGGACCCAGGTTGGGCAGTTCTTC
d_gene: TRBD1
v_gene: TRBV20-1
abundance: .
j_gene: TRBJ2-1

CDR3aa: CSARATTYGYTF
CDR3nt: TGCAGTGCTAGAGCCACGACCTATGGCTACACCTTC
d_gene: .
v_gene: TRBV20-1
abundance: .
j_gene: TRBJ1-2

CDR3aa: CATQGRYNEQFF
CDR3nt: TGTGCCACGCAGGGCAGGTACAATGAGCAGTTCTTC
d_gene: .
v_gene: TRBV7-2
abundance: .
j_gene: TRBJ2-1

CDR3aa: CASSVEEFTEAFF
CDR3nt: TGTGCCAGCAGCGTAGAGGAGTTCACTGAAGCTTTCTTT
d_gene: .
v_gene: TRBV9
abundance: .
j_gene: TRBJ1-1

CDR3aa: CASSLPGDNEQFF
CDR3nt: TGTGCCAGCAGCTTGCCGGGAGACAATGAGCAGTTCTTC
d_gene: .
v_gene: TRBV5-4
abundance: .
j_gene: TRBJ2-1

CDR3aa: CASSRESDEQYF
CDR3nt: TGTGCCAGCAGTCGGGAGTCGGACGAGCAGTACTTC
d_gene: .
v_gene: TRBV6-2/TRBV6-3
abundance: .
j_gene: TRBJ2-7

CDR3aa: CASSQDFGQGSHEQFF
CDR3nt: TGTGCCAGCAGCCAAGATTTCGGACAGGGGTCCCATGAGCAGTTCTTC
d_gene: TRBD1
v_gene: TRBV3-1
abundance: .
j_gene: TRBJ2-1

CDR3aa: CSAAPGSSYEQYF
CDR3nt: TGCAGTGCTGCCCCCGGAAGCTCCTACGAGCAGTACTTC
d_gene: .
v_gene: TRBV20-1
abundance: .
j_gene: TRBJ2-7

CDR3aa: CASGDPFGTGELFF
CDR3nt: TGTGCTAGTGGTGACCCTTTCGGTACCGGGGAGCTGTTTTTT
d_gene: .
v_gene: TRBV12-5
abundance: .
j_gene: TRBJ2-2

CDR3aa: CASSIRGATLHF
CDR3nt: TGTGCCAGCAGCATCAGGGGGGCAACCCTCCACTTT
d_gene: TRBD1
v_gene: TRBV27
abundance: .
j_gene: TRBJ1-6

CDR3aa: CASSWDNNQPQHF
CDR3nt: TGTGCCAGTAGTTGGGACAACAATCAGCCCCAGCATTTT
d_gene: .
v_gene: TRBV19
abundance: .
j_gene: TRBJ1-5

CDR3aa: CASSVASEAGEQYF
CDR3nt: TGTGCCAGCAGCGTAGCAAGTGAGGCCGGGGAGCAGTACTTC
d_gene: .
v_gene: TRBV9
abundance: .
j_gene: TRBJ2-7

CDR3aa: CASSPAGGTDTQYF
CDR3nt: TGTGCCAGCAGCCCAGCGGGCGGGACAGATACGCAGTATTTT
d_gene: .
v_gene: TRBV7-9
abundance: .
j_gene: TRBJ2-3

CDR3aa: CSVGWGRAYNEQFF
CDR3nt: TGCAGCGTTGGGTGGGGGAGGGCCTACAATGAGCAGTTCTTC
d_gene: TRBD2
v_gene: TRBV29-1
abundance: .
j_gene: TRBJ2-1

CDR3aa: CASSIEVSGRNNYGYTF
CDR3nt: TGTGCCAGTAGTATAGAGGTTTCCGGCAGAAATAACTATGGCTACACCTTC
d_gene: .
v_gene: TRBV19
abundance: once
j_gene: TRBJ1-2

CDR3aa: CASSDPSGGTEAFF
CDR3nt: TGTGCCAGCAGCGATCCTTCGGGGGGGACTGAAGCTTTCTTT
d_gene: .
v_gene: TRBV7-2
abundance: .
j_gene: TRBJ1-1

CDR3aa: CASSPPRNTEAFF
CDR3nt: TGTGCCAGCTCACCCCCACGGAACACTGAAGCTTTCTTT
d_gene: .
v_gene: TRBV18
abundance: few
j_gene: TRBJ1-1

CDR3aa: CASSAPKNEQFF
CDR3nt: TGTGCCAGCAGCGCACCAAAGAATGAGCAGTTCTTC
d_gene: .
v_gene: TRBV9
abundance: .
j_gene: TRBJ2-1

CDR3aa: CASSLSPPGTGSYGYTF
CDR3nt: TGTGCCAGCAGCTTATCTCCCCCCGGGACAGGGTCTTATGGCTACACCTTC
d_gene: TRBD1
v_gene: TRBV7-2
abundance: .
j_gene: TRBJ1-2

CDR3aa: CASSAGQGARVGYTEAFF
CDR3nt: TGTGCCAGCAGCGCAGGACAGGGGGCGCGTGTCGGTTACACTGAAGCTTTCTTT
d_gene: TRBD1
v_gene: TRBV5-6
abundance: .
j_gene: TRBJ1-1

CDR3aa: CASSQEVGLSIQYF
CDR3nt: TGTGCCAGCAGTCAAGAGGTCGGCCTCAGCATTCAGTACTTC
d_gene: .
v_gene: TRBV6-6
abundance: .
j_gene: TRBJ2-4

CDR3aa: CSAEDSRATNEKLFF
CDR3nt: TGCAGTGCTGAGGACAGCCGTGCAACTAATGAAAAACTGTTTTTT
d_gene: .
v_gene: TRBV20-1
abundance: .
j_gene: TRBJ1-4

CDR3aa: CASSFQYKGTEAFF
CDR3nt: TGTGCCAGCAGTTTCCAGTACAAAGGCACTGAAGCTTTCTTT
d_gene: .
v_gene: TRBV27
abundance: .
j_gene: TRBJ1-1

CDR3aa: CASSYAPAGVGSNQPQHF
CDR3nt: TGTGCCAGCAGTTACGCCCCGGCCGGCGTAGGATCCAATCAGCCCCAGCATTTT
d_gene: .
v_gene: TRBV6-2/TRBV6-3
abundance: .
j_gene: TRBJ1-5

CDR3aa: CASSHTGELFF
CDR3nt: TGTGCCAGCAGCCACACCGGGGAGCTGTTTTTT
d_gene: .
v_gene: TRBV3-1
abundance: .
j_gene: TRBJ2-2

CDR3aa: CASSSTGLQNTGELFF
CDR3nt: TGTGCCAGCAGCTCGACAGGGTTGCAGAACACCGGGGAGCTGTTTTTT
d_gene: TRBD1
v_gene: TRBV7-9
abundance: .
j_gene: TRBJ2-2